The 12 T cell receptor beta chains listed next were all sequenced from one sample in a study of T cell repertoires in cytomegalovirus infection (dated by TCRdb to the late 2010s). The sequencer was an Illumina HiSeq 1500. TCRdb reworked the public reads: Q25 trimming with fastp, MiXCR clone assembly, productive beta chains retained. CDR3 protein sequences are deduplicated, and each keeps its most common genes and DNA. For this sample the table gives about 230,000 distinct CDR3 sequences, of which roughly 23% were detected only once. Of the sample, 15% to 20% is held by the ten largest clones. The sample was CD8+ T cells from PBMCs. The receptors stem from a human donor in good health (CMV status not recorded). Some clones in this sample may be carry-over from other donors' samples.

The chain combines TRBV7-9 with TRBJ1-2; D unclear. Trimming left V 3 bases short and J 1 base short, with 6 bases between. CDR3 length: 13 residues. Germline V gives CDR1 SEHNR, CDR2 FQNEAQ (reference sequence). The CDR3 DNA sequence: TGTGCCAGCAGCTTTCTTGTTAACTATGGCTACACCTTC. This encodes CASSFLVNYGYTF. The variable domain in full, completed from reference TRBV7-9 and TRBJ1-2, reads DTGVSQNPRHKITKRGQNVTFRCDPISEHNRLYWYRQTLGQGPEFLTYFQNEAQLEKSRLLSDRFSAERPKGSFSTLEIQRTEQGDSAMYLCASSFLVNYGYTFGSGTRLTVV.

The chain joins TRBV6-6 to TRBJ2-1; D assignment may be TRBD1 or TRBD2 (6 bases each). CDR3 length: 13 amino acids. Germline V gene sequence: CDR1 MNHNY, CDR2 SVGAGI (reference sequence). The V gene lost 6 bases and the J gene lost 9 bases, with 15 bases spanning the gap. The CDR3, as DNA: TGTGCCAGCAGAGGGGGGACCCCCCTTGAGCAGTTCTTC. Translated: CASRGGTPLEQFF.

This clonotype appeared many times. V gene TRBV28 combines with J gene TRBJ2-1; D is ambiguous. Germline V gene data show CDR1 as MDHEN and CDR2 as SYDVKM. V lost 6 bases and J 6 bases, leaving 9 bases between the germline ends. This CDR3 has 12 residues. CDR3 sequence: CASSAPGNEQFF. DNA of the CDR3: TGTGCCAGCAGCGCACCCGGCAATGAGCAGTTCTTC.

CDR3 nucleotides: TGTGCCACCAGCAGAGATAAGGACGCGGCCTACGAGCAGTACTTC. Its protein is CATSRDKDAAYEQYF. The chain has TRBV15 and TRBJ2-7; D unresolved. The germline V gene encodes CDR1 LNHNV and CDR2 YYDKDF (reference sequence). There are 15 residues in the CDR3. Deletions cut 0 bases from V and 2 bases from J, with 11 bases between.

This clonotype was picked up many times. V and J are TRBV28 and TRBJ1-1; tentative D call: TRBD1 (5 bases). There are 11 residues in the CDR3. CDR1 MDHEN and CDR2 SYDVKM come from the germline V gene. The V gene lost 8 bases and the J gene lost 7 bases, with 11 bases spanning the gap. In DNA form, the CDR3 reads TGTGCCAGCGCTACAGGCATTGAAGCTTTCTTT. Protein product: CASATGIEAFF.

The rearrangement joins TRBV7-9 to TRBJ2-3; 7 positions match TRBD2. This CDR3 comprises 12 residues. Trimming removed 6 bases from V and 10 bases from J; junction bases left unmatched: 7. The germline CDR1 and CDR2 sequences are SEHNR and FQNEAQ (reference sequence). The CDR3 region is CASREGLEAQYF. The CDR3 DNA sequence: TGTGCCAGCAGAGAAGGACTAGAGGCGCAGTATTTT.

This clonotype has ten or more counts. V and J are TRBV28 and TRBJ2-2, with unresolved D. V lost 6 bases to trimming and J lost 1 base, with 6 bases between them. The CDR3 has 13 residues. Germline V lookup: CDR1 MDHEN, CDR2 SYDVKM. The CDR3 coding sequence is TGTGCCAGCAGGACGGGGAACACCGGGGAGCTGTTTTTT. This codes for CASRTGNTGELFF.

This clonotype appeared a few times. This chain uses TRBV28 with TRBJ2-7; the D gene is possibly TRBD2 (6 bases). V was pared by 3 bases and J by 7 bases, with 22 bases between. The CDR3 runs to 16 residues. Germline CDR1 MDHEN, CDR2 SYDVKM. The CDR3 region is CASSFGGILGTGEQYF. For the CDR3, the DNA is TGTGCCAGCAGTTTCGGCGGGATCCTCGGGACTGGGGAGCAGTACTTC.

This clonotype appeared a few times. This chain links TRBV6-6 with TRBJ1-1; D gene ambiguous. This CDR3 comprises 15 residues. The germline V and J ends were trimmed by 5 bases and 5 bases, with 18 bases remaining between them. Germline values: CDR1 MNHNY, CDR2 SVGAGI (reference sequence). CDR3 DNA: TGTGCCAGCAGTCCACGAGGCCCCCGCGGGACTGAAGCTTTCTTT. This codes for CASSPRGPRGTEAFF.

This clonotype was recorded a few times. This sequence joins TRBV20-1 and TRBJ2-3, with a possible D match to TRBD1 (6 bases). The ends were cut back, 2 bases at V and 3 bases at J, with 9 bases in the middle. The CDR3 spans 13 residues. The V gene's germline CDR1 is DFQATT and CDR2 SNEGSKA (reference sequence). CDR3 residues: CSARWGQTDTQYF. Here the CDR3 DNA reads TGCAGTGCTAGATGGGGGCAAACAGATACGCAGTATTTT.

V and J are TRBV7-2 and TRBJ2-7, with a weak D call TRBD2 (6 bases). V was clipped by 5 bases and J by 0 bases, with 11 bases between them. CDR3 size: 14 residues. Germline V gene sequence: CDR1 SGHTA, CDR2 FQGNSA. The CDR3 sequence: CASSPGLGSYEQYF. In nucleotides, the CDR3 is TGTGCCAGCAGCCCGGGACTGGGCTCCTACGAGCAGTACTTC. Filled out from reference TRBV7-2 and TRBJ2-7, the complete variable domain reads GAGVSQSPSNKVTEKGKDVELRCDPISGHTALYWYRQSLGQGLEFLIYFQGNSAPDKSGLPSDRFSAERTGGSVSTLTIQRTQQEDSAVYLCASSPGLGSYEQYFGPGTRLTVT.

The genes are TRBV12-3 or TRBV12-4 and TRBJ1-5, with a tentative D call TRBD1 (5 bases). The CDR3 extends over 16 amino acids. The V end lost 2 bases, the J end lost 2 bases, and 13 bases lay between the germline ends. The CDR3 protein is CASSLRQGRGNQPQHF. The DNA for the CDR3 is TGTGCCAGCAGTTTACGGCAGGGTCGGGGCAATCAGCCCCAGCATTTT.